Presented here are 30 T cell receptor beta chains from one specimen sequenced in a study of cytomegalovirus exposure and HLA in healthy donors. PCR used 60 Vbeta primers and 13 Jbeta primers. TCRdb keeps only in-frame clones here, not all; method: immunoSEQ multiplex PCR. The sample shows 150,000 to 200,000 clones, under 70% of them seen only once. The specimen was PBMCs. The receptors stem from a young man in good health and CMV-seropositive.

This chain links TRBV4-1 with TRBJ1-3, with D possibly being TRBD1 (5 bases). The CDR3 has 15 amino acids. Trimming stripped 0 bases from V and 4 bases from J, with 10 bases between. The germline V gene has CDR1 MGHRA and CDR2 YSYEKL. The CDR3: CASSQESGPGNTIYF. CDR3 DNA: TGCGCCAGCAGCCAAGAGTCAGGGCCAGGAAACACCATATATTTT.

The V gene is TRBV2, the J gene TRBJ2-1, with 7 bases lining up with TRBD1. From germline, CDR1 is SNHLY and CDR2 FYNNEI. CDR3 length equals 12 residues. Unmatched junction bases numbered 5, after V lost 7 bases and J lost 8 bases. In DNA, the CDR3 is TGTGCCAGCAATAGACAGGGCCATGAGCAGTTCTTC. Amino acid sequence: CASNRQGHEQFF.

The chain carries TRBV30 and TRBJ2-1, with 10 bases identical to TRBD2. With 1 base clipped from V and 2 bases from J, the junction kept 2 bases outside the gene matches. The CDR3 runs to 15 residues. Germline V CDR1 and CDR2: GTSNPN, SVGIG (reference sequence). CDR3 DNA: TGTGCCTGGAGTGGTAGCGGGAGGCCCTACAATGAGCAGTTCTTC. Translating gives CAWSGSGRPYNEQFF.

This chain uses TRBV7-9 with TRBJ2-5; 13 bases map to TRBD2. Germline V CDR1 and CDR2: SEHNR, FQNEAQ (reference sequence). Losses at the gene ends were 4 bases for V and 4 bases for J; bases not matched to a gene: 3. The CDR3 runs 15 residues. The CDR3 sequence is CASSSGTSGTETQYF. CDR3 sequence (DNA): TGTGCCAGCAGCTCGGGGACTAGCGGGACAGAGACCCAGTACTTC.

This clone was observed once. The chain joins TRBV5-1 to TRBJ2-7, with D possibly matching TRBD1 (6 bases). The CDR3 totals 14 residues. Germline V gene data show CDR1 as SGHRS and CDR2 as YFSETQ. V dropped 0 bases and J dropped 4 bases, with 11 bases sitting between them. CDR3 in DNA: TGCGCCAGCAGCTTGGTACAGGGTTGGTACGAGCAGTACTTC. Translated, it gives CASSLVQGWYEQYF.

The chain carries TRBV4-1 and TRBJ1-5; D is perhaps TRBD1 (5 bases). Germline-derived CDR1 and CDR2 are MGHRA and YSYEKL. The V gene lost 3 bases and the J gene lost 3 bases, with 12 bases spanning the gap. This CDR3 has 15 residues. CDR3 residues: CASSHGGDVNQPQHF. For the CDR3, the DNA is TGCGCCAGCAGCCACGGAGGGGACGTCAATCAGCCCCAGCATTTT.

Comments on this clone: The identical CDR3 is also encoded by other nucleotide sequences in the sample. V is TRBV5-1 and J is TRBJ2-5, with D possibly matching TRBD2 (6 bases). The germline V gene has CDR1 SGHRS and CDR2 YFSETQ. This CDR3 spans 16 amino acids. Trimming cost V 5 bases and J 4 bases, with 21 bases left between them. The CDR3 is CASRARSRDLGETQYF. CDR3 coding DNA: TGCGCCAGCAGGGCGCGTAGCAGGGACTTGGGAGAGACCCAGTACTTC. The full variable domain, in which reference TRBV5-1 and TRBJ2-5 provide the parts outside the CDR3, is KAGVTQTPRYLIKTRGQQVTLSCSPISGHRSVSWYQQTPGQGLQFLFEYFSETQRNKGNFPGRFSGRQFSNSRSEMNVSTLELGDSALYLCASRARSRDLGETQYFGPGTRLLVL.

CDR3 protein: CASSLGRENNEQFF. CDR3 sequence (DNA): TGTGCCAGTAGTTTGGGGCGGGAGAACAATGAGCAGTTCTTC. The rearrangement joins TRBV19 to TRBJ2-1; 7 bases match TRBD2. The germline CDR1 and CDR2 sequences are LNHDA and SQIVND (reference sequence). The CDR3 contains 14 residues. The ends lost 5 bases at V and 5 bases at J; junction bases unmatched: 6.

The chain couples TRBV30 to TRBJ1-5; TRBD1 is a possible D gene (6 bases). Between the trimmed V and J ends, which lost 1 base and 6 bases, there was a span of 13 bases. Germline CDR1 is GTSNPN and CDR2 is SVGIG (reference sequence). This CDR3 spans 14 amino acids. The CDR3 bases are TGTGCCTGGAGTGAGGGACAAGCCCTTCAGCCCCAGCATTTT. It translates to CAWSEGQALQPQHF. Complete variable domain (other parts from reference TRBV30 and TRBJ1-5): SQTIHQWPATLVQPVGSPLSLECTVEGTSNPNLYWYRQAAGRGLQLLFYSVGIGQISSEVPQNLSASRPQDRQFILSSKKLLLSDSGFYLCAWSEGQALQPQHFGDGTRLSIL.

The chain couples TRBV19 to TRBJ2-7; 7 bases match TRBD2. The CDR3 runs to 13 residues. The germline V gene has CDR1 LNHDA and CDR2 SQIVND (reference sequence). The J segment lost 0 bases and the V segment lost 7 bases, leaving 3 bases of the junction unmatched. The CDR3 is CASNGGSSYEQYF. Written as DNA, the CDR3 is TGTGCCAGTAATGGCGGGAGCTCCTACGAGCAGTACTTC.

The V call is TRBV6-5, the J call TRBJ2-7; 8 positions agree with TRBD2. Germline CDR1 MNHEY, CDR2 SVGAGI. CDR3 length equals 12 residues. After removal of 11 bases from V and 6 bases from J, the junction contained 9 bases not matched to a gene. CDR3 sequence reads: CASGRERREQYF. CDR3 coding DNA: TGTGCCTCCGGGAGGGAAAGGCGCGAGCAGTACTTC.

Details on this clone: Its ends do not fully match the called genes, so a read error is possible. CDR3 DNA sequence: TGTTCCAGCAGCTTAGTTTTAGCACCCGGGGAGCTGTTTTTT. Protein: CSSSLVLAPGELFF. V and J are TRBV7-9 and TRBJ2-2; D gene uncertain. Germline assignment: CDR1 SEHNR and CDR2 FQNEAQ (reference sequence). CDR3 length: 14 amino acids.

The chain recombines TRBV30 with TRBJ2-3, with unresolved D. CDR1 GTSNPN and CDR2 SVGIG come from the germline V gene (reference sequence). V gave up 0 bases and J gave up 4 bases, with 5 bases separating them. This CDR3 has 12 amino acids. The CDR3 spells CAWSVIPDTQYF. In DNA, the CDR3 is TGTGCCTGGAGTGTCATTCCAGATACGCAGTATTTT.

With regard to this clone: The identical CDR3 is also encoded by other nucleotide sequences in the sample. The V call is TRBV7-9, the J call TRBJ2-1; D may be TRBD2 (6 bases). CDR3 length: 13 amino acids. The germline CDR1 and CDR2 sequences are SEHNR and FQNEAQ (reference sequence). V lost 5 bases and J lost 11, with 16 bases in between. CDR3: CASSREDPRQQFF. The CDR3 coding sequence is TGTGCCAGCAGCAGGGAGGACCCTCGGCAGCAGTTCTTC.

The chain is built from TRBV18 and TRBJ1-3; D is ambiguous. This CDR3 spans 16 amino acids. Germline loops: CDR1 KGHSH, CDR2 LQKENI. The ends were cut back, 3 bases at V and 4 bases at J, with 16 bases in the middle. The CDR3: CASSPSSGNGGNTIYF. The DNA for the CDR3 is TGTGCCAGCTCACCGTCCTCGGGAAACGGGGGAAACACCATATATTTT.

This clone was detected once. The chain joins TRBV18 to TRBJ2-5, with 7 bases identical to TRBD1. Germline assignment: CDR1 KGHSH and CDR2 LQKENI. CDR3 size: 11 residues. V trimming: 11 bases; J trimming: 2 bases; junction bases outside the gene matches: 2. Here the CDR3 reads CAGGQQETQYF. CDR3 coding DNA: TGTGCCGGGGGACAGCAAGAGACCCAGTACTTC.

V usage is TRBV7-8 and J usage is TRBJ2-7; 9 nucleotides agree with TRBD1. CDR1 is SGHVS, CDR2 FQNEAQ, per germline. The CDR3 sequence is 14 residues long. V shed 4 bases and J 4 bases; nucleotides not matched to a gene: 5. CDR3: CASSSSGQGYEQYF. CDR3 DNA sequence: TGTGCCAGCAGCTCCTCGGGACAGGGTTACGAGCAGTACTTC.

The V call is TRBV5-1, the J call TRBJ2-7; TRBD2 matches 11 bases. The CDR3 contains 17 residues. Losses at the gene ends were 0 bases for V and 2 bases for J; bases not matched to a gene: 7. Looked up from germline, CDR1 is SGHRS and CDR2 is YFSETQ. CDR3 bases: TGCGCCAGCAGCTTGGTGACTAGCGGGACCTCCACCTACGAGCAGTACTTC. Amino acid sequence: CASSLVTSGTSTYEQYF.

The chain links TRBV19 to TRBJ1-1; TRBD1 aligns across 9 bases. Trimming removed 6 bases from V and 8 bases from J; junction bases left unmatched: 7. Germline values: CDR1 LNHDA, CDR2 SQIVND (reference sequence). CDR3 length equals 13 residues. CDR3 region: CASSENGQGEAFF. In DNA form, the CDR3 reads TGTGCCAGTAGCGAAAACGGACAGGGGGAAGCTTTCTTT. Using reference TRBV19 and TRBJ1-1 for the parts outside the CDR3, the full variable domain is DGGITQSPKYLFRKEGQNVTLSCEQNLNHDAMYWYRQDPGQGLRLIYYSQIVNDFQKGDIAEGYSVSREKKESFPLTVTSAQKNPTAFYLCASSENGQGEAFFGQGTRLTVV.

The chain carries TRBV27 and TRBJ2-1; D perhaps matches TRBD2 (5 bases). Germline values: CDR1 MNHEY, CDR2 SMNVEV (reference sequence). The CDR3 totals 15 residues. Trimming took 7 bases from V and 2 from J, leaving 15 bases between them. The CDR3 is CASNFRGFTYNEQFF. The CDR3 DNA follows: TGTGCCAGCAACTTCAGAGGGTTCACCTACAATGAGCAGTTCTTC.

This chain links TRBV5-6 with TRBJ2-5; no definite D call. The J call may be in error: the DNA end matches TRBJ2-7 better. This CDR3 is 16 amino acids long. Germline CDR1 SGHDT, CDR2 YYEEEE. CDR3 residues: CASSLLPGLWDYEQYF. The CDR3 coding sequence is TGTGCCAGCAGCTTGCTGCCAGGTCTTTGGGACTACGAGCAGTACTTC.

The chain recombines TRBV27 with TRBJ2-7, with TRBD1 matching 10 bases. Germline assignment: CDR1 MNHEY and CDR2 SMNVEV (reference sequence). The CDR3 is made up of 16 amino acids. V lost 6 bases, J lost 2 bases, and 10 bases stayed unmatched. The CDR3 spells CASSTTGGRFTYEQYF. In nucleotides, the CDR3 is TGTGCCAGCAGCACGACAGGGGGCCGTTTTACCTACGAGCAGTACTTC.

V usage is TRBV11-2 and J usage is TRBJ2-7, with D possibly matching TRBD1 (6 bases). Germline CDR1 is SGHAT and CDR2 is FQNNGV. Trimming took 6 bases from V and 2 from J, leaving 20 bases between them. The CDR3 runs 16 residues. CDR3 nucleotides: TGTGCCAGCAGTAGTGGACAGTTACAACCTCCCTACGAGCAGTACTTC. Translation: CASSSGQLQPPYEQYF. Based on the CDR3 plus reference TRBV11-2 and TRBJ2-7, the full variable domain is EAGVAQSPRYKIIEKRQSVAFWCNPISGHATLYWYQQILGQGPKLLIQFQNNGVVDDSQLPKDRFSAERLKGVDSTLKIQPAKLEDSAVYLCASSSGQLQPPYEQYFGPGTRLTVT.

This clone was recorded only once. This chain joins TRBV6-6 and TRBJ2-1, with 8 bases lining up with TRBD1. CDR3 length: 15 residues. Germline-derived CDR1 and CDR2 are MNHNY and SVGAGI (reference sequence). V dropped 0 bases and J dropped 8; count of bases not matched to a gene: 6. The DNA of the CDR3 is TGTGCCAGCAGTTACTCTAGGGACAGGAGCTATGAGCAGTTCTTC. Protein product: CASSYSRDRSYEQFF.

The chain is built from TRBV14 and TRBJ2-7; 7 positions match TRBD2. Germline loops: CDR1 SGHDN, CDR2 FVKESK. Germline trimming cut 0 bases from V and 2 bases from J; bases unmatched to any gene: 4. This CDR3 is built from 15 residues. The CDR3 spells CASSQDAGVPYEQYF. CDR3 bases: TGTGCCAGCAGCCAAGACGCGGGAGTACCCTACGAGCAGTACTTC. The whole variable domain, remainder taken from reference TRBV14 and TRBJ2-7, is EAGVTQFPSHSVIEKGQTVTLRCDPISGHDNLYWYRRVMGKEIKFLLHFVKESKQDESGMPNNRFLAERTGGTYSTLKVQPAELEDSGVYFCASSQDAGVPYEQYFGPGTRLTVT.

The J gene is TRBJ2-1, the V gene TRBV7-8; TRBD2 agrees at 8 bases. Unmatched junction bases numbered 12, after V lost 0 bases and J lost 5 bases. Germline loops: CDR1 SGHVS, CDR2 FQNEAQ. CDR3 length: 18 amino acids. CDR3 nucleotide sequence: TGTGCCAGCAGCTTAGCGCGGCCACCGGGACTAGGGCACAATGAGCAGTTCTTC. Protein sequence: CASSLARPPGLGHNEQFF.

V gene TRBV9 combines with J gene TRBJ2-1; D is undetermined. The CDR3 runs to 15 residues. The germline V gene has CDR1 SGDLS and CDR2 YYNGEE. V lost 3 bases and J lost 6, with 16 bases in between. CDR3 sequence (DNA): TGTGCCAGCAGCGGGAGACTCGCAGAACTCAATGAGCAGTTCTTC. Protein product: CASSGRLAELNEQFF. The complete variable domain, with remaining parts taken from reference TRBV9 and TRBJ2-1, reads DSGVTQTPKHLITATGQRVTLRCSPRSGDLSVYWYQQSLDQGLQFLIQYYNGEERAKGNILERFSAQQFPDLHSELNLSSLELGDSALYFCASSGRLAELNEQFFGPGTRLTVL.

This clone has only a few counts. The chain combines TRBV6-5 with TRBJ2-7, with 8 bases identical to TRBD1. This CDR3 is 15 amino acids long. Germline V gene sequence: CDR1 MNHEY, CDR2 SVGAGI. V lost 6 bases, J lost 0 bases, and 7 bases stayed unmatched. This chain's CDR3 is CASRQGQAPSYEQYF. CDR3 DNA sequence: TGTGCCAGCAGACAGGGACAGGCCCCCTCCTACGAGCAGTACTTC.

The CDR3 loop is CSVPRTGHTTYEQYF. DNA for the CDR3: TGCAGCGTTCCTCGGACAGGCCACACTACCTACGAGCAGTACTTC. The chain employs TRBV29-1 and TRBJ2-5, with 7 bases matching TRBD1. Near its end, the DNA agrees better with TRBJ2-7, so the J call may be wrong. Germline V CDR1 and CDR2: SQVTM, ANQGSEA. The CDR3 is 15 amino acids.

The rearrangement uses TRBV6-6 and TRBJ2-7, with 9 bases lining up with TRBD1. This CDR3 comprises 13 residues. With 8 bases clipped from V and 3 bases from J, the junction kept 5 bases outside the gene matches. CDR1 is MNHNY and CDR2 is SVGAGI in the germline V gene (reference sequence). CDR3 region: CASAGTGNYEQYF. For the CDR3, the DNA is TGTGCCAGCGCCGGGACAGGGAACTACGAGCAGTACTTC.